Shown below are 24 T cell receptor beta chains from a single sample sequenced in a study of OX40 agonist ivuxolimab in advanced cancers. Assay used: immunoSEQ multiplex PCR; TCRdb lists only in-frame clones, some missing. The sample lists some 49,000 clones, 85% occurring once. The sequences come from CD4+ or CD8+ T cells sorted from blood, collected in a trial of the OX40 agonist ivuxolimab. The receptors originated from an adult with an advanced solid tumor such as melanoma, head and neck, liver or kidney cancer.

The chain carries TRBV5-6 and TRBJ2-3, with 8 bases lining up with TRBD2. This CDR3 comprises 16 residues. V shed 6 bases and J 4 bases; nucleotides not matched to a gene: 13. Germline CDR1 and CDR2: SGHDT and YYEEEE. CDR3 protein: CASIPPPRGGADTQYF. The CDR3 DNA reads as TGTGCCAGCATTCCGCCCCCCCGGGGGGGCGCAGATACGCAGTATTTT.

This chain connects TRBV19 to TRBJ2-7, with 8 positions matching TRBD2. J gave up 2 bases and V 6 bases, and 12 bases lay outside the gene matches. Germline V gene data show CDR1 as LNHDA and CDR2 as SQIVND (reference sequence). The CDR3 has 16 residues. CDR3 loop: CASSQLVAGGTYEQYF. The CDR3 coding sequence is TGTGCCAGTAGCCAACTTGTGGCGGGGGGTACCTACGAGCAGTACTTC.

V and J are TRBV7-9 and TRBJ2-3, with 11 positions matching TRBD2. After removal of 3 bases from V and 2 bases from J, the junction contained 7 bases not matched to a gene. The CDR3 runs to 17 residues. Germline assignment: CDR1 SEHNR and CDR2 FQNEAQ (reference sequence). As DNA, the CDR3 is TGTGCCAGCAGCTTTCTCGCTAGCGGGGGGTCCACAGATACGCAGTATTTT. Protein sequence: CASSFLASGGSTDTQYF.

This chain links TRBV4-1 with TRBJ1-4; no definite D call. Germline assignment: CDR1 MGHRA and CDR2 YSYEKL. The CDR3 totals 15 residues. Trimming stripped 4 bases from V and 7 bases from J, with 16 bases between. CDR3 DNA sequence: TGCGCCAGCAGCCTCGCCGGGGTAGTCGCTGAAAAACTGTTTTTT. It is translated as CASSLAGVVAEKLFF.

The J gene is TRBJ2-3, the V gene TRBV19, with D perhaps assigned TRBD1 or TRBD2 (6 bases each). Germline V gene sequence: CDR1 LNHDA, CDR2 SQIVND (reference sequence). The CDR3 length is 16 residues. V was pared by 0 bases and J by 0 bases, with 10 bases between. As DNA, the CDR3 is TGTGCCAGTAGTATAGACGGGGGCACTAGCACAGATACGCAGTATTTT. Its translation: CASSIDGGTSTDTQYF.

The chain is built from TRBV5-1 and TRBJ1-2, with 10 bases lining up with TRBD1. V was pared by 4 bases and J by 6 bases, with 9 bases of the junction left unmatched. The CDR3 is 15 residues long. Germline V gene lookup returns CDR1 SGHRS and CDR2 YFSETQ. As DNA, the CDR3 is TGCGCCAGCAGCGTGACGGACAGGGGGTGGAATGGCTACACCTTC. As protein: CASSVTDRGWNGYTF.

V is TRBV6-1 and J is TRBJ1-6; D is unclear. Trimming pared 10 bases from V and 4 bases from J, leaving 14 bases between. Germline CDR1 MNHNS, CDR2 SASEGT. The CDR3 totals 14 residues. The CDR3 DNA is TGTGCCACGGCAGAGTGGGGATATAATTCACCCCTCCACTTT. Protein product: CATAEWGYNSPLHF.

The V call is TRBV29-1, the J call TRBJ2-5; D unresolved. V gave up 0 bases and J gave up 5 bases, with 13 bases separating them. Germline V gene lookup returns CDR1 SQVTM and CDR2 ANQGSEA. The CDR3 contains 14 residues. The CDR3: CSVEEAVAGETQYF. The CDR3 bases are TGCAGCGTTGAAGAAGCAGTGGCCGGGGAGACCCAGTACTTC.

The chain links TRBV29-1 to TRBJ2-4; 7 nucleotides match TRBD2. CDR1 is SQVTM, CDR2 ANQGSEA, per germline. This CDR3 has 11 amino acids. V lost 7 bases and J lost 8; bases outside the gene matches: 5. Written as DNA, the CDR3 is TGCAGCGCCCGGGGGGATGACATTCAGTACTTC. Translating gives CSARGDDIQYF.

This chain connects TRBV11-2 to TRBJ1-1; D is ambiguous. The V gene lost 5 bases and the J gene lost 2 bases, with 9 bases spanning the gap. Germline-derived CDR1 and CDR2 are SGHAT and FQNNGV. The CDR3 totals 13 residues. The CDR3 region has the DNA TGTGCCAGCAGCCTGTCAAGAAACACTGAAGCTTTCTTT. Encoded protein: CASSLSRNTEAFF.

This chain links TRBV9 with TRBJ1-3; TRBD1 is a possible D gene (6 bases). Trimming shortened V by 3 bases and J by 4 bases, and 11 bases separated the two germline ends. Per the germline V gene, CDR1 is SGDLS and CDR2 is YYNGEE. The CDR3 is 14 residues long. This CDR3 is CASSEGVKGNTIYF. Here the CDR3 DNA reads TGTGCCAGCAGCGAGGGGGTAAAAGGAAACACCATATATTTT. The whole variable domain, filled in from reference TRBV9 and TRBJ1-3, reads DSGVTQTPKHLITATGQRVTLRCSPRSGDLSVYWYQQSLDQGLQFLIQYYNGEERAKGNILERFSAQQFPDLHSELNLSSLELGDSALYFCASSEGVKGNTIYFGEGSWLTVV.

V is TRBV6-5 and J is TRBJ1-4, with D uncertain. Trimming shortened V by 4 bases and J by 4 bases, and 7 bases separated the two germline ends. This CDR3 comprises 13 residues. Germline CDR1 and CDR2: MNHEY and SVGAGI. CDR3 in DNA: TGTGCCAGCAGTTCATCGGGTAATGAAAAACTGTTTTTT. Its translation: CASSSSGNEKLFF.

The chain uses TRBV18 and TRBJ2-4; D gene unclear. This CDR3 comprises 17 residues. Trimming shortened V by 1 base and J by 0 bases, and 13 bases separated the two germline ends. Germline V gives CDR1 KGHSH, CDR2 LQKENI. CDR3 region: CASSPLPGELAKNIQYF. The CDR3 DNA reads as TGTGCCAGCTCACCACTACCAGGAGAACTAGCCAAAAACATTCAGTACTTC.

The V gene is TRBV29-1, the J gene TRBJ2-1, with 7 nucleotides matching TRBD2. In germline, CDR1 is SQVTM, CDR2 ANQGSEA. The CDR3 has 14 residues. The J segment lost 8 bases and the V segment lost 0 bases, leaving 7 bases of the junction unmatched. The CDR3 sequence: CSVEDRTSWYEQFF. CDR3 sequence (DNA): TGCAGCGTTGAAGATCGGACTAGTTGGTATGAGCAGTTCTTC.

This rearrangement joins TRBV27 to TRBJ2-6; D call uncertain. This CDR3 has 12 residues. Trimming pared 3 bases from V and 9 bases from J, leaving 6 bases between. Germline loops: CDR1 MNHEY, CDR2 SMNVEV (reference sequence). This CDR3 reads CASSFKGNVLTF. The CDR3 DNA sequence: TGTGCCAGCAGTTTCAAGGGCAACGTCCTGACTTTC.

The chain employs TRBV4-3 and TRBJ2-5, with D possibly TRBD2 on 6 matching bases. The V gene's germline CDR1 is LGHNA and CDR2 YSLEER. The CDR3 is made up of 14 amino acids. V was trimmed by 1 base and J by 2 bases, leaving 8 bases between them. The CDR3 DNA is TGCGCCAGCAGCCAAGGGGACTCTCAAGAGACCCAGTACTTC. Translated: CASSQGDSQETQYF.

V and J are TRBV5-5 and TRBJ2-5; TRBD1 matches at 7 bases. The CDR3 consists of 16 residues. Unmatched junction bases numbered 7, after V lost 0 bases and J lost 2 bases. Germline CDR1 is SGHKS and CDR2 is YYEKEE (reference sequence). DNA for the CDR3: TGTGCCAGCAGCTTGGTAGGGACAGATAGACAAGAGACCCAGTACTTC. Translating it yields CASSLVGTDRQETQYF.

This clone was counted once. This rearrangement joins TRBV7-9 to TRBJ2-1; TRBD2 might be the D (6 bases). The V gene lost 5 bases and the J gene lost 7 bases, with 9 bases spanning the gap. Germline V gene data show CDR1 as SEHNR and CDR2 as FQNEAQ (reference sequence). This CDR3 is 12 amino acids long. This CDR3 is CASSPAGNEQFF. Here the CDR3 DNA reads TGTGCCAGCAGCCCGGCGGGGAATGAGCAGTTCTTC.

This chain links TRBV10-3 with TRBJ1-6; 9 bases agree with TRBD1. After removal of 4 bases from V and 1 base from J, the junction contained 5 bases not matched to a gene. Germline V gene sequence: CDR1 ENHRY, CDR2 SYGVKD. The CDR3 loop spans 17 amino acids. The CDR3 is CAISGTGEGSYNSPLHF. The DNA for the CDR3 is TGTGCCATCAGTGGGACAGGGGAGGGGTCCTATAATTCACCCCTCCACTTT.

In DNA, the CDR3 is TGTGCCAGCAGAGCTTACACTGAAGCTTTCTTT. Its protein is CASRAYTEAFF. The chain is built from TRBV6-5 and TRBJ1-1; no reliable D call. The V end lost 6 bases, the J end lost 3 bases, and 5 bases lay between the germline ends. Germline V gene data show CDR1 as MNHEY and CDR2 as SVGAGI. This CDR3 region has 11 residues.

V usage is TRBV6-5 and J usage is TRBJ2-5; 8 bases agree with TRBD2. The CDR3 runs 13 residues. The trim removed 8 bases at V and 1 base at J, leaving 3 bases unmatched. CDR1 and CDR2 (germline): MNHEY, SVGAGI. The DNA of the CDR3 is TGTGCCAGCGAAGCGGGGGTCCAAGAGACCCAGTACTTC. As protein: CASEAGVQETQYF.

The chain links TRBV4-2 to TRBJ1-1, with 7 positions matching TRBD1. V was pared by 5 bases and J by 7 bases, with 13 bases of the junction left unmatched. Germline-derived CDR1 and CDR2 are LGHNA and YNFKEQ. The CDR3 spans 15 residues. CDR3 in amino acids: CASSNPGQITFEAFF. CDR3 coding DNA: TGTGCCAGCAGCAATCCGGGACAGATAACTTTTGAAGCTTTCTTT.

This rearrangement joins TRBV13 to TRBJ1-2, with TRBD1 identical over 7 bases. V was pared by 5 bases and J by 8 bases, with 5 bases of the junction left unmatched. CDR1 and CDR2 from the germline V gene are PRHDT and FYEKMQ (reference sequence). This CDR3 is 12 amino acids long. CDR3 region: CASSRGTDGYTF. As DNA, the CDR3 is TGTGCCAGCAGCCGCGGGACAGACGGCTACACCTTC.

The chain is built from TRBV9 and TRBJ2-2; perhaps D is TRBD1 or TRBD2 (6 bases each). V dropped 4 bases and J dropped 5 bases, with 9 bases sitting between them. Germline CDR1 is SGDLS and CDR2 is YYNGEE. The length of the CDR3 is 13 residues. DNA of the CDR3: TGTGCCAGCAGCATAGGGGGGACCGGGGAGCTGTTTTTT. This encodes CASSIGGTGELFF. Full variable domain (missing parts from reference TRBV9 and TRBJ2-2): DSGVTQTPKHLITATGQRVTLRCSPRSGDLSVYWYQQSLDQGLQFLIQYYNGEERAKGNILERFSAQQFPDLHSELNLSSLELGDSALYFCASSIGGTGELFFGEGSRLTVL.